This T cell receptor beta chain is from a study of Graves' ophthalmopathy and Graves' hyperthyroidism. Study results and caveats: Most expanded clonotypes from thyroid (those above 0.001 frequency) were also found in blood.

Ten or more counts support this clonotype. The antigen is unknown. Investigators amplified TCR beta CDR3 regions from RNA transcripts. Amplification began with first-round RT-PCR using HTBI primers, then second-round multiplex PCR was performed. TCRdb fed the multiplex PCR reads into MiXCR, producing one record per CDR3 protein. Of roughly 230,000 distinct CDR3 sequences listed, approximately 21% were seen once; the top ten hold 35% to 55%. The CDR3 is made up of 13 amino acids. Germline lookup yields CDR1 SEHNR and CDR2 FQNEAQ (reference sequence). Trimming took off 5 bases at V and 1 base at J, with 9 bases between the two ends. All donors with ophthalmopathy were recorded as having moderate-to-severe activity, CAS ≥3, NOSPECS ≥4 and a duration under 3 months. Reliance was placed on clinical symptoms, serum thyroxine, TRAb, thyroid ultrasound and orbital computed tomography for diagnosis.

This chain uses TRBV7-9 with TRBJ2-7; D gene unclear. The receptor comes from a woman in her forties or fifties with Graves' ophthalmopathy. The sequencing sample was made of peripheral blood. In nucleotides, the CDR3 is TGTGCCAGCAGCCTTTCGTGGTCCTACGAGCAGTACTTC. As protein: CASSLSWSYEQYF.